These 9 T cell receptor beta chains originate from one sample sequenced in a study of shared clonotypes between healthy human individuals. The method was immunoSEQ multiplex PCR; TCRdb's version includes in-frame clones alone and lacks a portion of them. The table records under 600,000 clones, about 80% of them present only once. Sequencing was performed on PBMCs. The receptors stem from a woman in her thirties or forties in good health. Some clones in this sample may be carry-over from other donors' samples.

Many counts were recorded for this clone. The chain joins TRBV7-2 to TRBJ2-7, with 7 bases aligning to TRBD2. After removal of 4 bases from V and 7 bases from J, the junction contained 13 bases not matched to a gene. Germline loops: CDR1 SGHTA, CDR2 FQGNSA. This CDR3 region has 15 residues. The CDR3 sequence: CASSSDGTMVGEQYF. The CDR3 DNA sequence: TGTGCCAGCAGCTCCGACGGGACTATGGTAGGAGAGCAGTACTTC.

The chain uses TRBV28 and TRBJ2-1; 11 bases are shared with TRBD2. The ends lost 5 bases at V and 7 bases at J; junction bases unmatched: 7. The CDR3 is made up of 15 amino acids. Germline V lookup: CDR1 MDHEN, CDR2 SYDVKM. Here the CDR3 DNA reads TGTGCCAGCAGTGAACTAGCGGGAGTCGGAAATGAGCAGTTCTTC. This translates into CASSELAGVGNEQFF.

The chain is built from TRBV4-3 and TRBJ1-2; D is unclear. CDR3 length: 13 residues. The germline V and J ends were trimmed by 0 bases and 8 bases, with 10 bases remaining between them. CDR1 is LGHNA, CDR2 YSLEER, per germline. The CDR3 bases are TGCGCCAGCAGCCAAGATCGCGAGGGAGGCTACACCTTC. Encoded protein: CASSQDREGGYTF.

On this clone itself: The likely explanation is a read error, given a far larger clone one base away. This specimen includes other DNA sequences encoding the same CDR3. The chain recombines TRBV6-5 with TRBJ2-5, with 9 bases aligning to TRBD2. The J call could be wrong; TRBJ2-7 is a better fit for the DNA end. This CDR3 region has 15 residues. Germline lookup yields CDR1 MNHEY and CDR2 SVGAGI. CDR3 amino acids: CASNPAGGLTYEQYF. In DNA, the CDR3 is TGTGCCAGTAATCCAGCGGGAGGACTGACATACGAGCAGTACTTC.

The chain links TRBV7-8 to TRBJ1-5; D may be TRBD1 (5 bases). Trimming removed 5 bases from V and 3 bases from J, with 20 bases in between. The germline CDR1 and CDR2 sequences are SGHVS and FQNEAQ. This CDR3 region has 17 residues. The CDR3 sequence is CASSKRPTGVANQPQHF. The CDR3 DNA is TGTGCCAGCAGCAAGAGGCCAACGGGGGTTGCCAATCAGCCCCAGCATTTT.

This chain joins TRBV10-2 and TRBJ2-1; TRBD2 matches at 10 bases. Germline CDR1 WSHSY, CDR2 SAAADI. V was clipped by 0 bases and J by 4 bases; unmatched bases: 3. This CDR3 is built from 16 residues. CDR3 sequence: CASSESGTSAYNEQFF. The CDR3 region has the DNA TGCGCCAGCAGTGAGTCAGGGACTAGCGCTTACAATGAGCAGTTCTTC.

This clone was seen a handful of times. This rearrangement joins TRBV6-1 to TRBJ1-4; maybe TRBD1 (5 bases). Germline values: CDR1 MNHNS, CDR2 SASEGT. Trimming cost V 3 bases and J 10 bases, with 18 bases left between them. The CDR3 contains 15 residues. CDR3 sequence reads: CASSELDKRTGKLFF. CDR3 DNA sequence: TGTGCCAGCAGTGAGCTGGACAAGAGGACGGGAAAACTGTTTTTT.

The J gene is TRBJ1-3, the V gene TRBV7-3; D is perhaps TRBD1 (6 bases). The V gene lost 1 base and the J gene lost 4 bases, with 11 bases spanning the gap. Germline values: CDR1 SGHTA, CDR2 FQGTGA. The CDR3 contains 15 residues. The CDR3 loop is CASSLSTGLGNTIYF. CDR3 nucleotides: TGTGCCAGCAGCTTAAGTACAGGGTTGGGAAACACCATATATTTT.

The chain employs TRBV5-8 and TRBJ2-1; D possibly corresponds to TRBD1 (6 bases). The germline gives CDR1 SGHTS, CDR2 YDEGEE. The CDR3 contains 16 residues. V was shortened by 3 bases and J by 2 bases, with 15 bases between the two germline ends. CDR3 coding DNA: TGTGCCAGCAGCTACCCGGACAGAAGAGCCTACAATGAGCAGTTCTTC. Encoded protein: CASSYPDRRAYNEQFF.